Sequencing of this T cell receptor (beta chain) was carried out in a study of blood T cell repertoires in COVID-19. Germline loops: CDR1 LNHDA, CDR2 SQIVND (reference sequence). V lost 7 bases and J lost 1, with 14 bases in between. There are 15 residues in the CDR3. Under the authors' procedure: Nucleated cell counts were estimated from reference gene primer amplification. Only in-frame clones appear in the TCRdb table, and some are missing; sequencing was by immunoSEQ multiplex PCR. V and J calls plus clone size are reproduced from that table; the DNA served to infer D and trimming. The sample yields under 300,000 clones, about four fifths seen once.

This TCR was recovered from a woman of 80 years or more with acute or convalescent COVID-19. The rearrangement links TRBV19 to TRBJ1-5; D perhaps matches TRBD1 (6 bases). Sequencing was performed on peripheral blood. The CDR3 is CASNTGWSSNQPQHF. The CDR3 region has the DNA TGTGCCAGTAATACAGGGTGGTCAAGCAATCAGCCCCAGCATTTT.